The 3 T cell receptor beta chains given below trace back to one sample, sequenced in a study of patients and donors after allogeneic stem cell transplantation. TCRdb processed the RT-PCR reads anew with MiXCR; each CDR3 protein has one entry. The profile shows about a million distinct CDR3 sequences, about 20% of them singletons. Sequences were obtained from blood, either unsorted or a sorted T cell fraction (not recorded which). These TCRs come from a human donor who was either an allogeneic HSCT recipient or a stem cell or donor lymphocyte infusion donor (not recorded which). It is not recorded whose cells these are; they may come from a transplant donor.

The CDR3 nucleotides read TGTGCCAGCAGCTTGGTGTTTCAGGCATCTGGAAACACCATATATTTT. Translation gives CASSLVFQASGNTIYF. The chain is built from TRBV5-5 and TRBJ1-3; D is ambiguous. This CDR3 has 16 residues. V shed 0 bases and J shed 1 base, with 11 bases lying between them. Germline CDR1 and CDR2: SGHKS and YYEKEE (reference sequence).

V usage is TRBV5-1 and J usage is TRBJ1-1; D remains ambiguous. CDR1 SGHRS and CDR2 YFSETQ come from the germline V gene. The CDR3 is 15 amino acids. Trimming left V 5 bases short and J 4 bases short, with 18 bases between. The CDR3 DNA reads TGCGCCAGCAGACAGCGGGATGGTTATGGCACTGAAGCTTTCTTT. Translating gives CASRQRDGYGTEAFF.

The sample holds a few counts of this clonotype. The chain carries TRBV2 and TRBJ1-6; D is unresolved. Deletions cut 6 bases from V and 10 bases from J, with 7 bases between. The CDR3 runs 11 residues. Per germline, CDR1 SNHLY and CDR2 FYNNEI. The CDR3 bases are TGTGCCAGCAGCCTGACCTCACCCCTCCACTTT. It codes for CASSLTSPLHF.